The 10 T cell receptor beta chains listed next were all sequenced from one sample in a study of T cell changes during pregnancy in multiple sclerosis. Profiling relied on immunoSEQ multiplex PCR, and the TCRdb table lists in-frame clones only, not all of them. The sample has tens of thousands of clones; 91% are singletons. Specimen: peripheral blood, collected after pregnancy. These receptors all stem from a female donor in good health, enrolled as a control in a pregnancy study.

This chain connects TRBV18 to TRBJ1-2, with a tentative D call TRBD1 (5 bases). The CDR3 loop spans 13 amino acids. V was cut by 4 bases and J by 3 bases, with 9 bases left in between. The germline V gene has CDR1 KGHSH and CDR2 LQKENI. This CDR3 reads CASSQTADYGYTF. CDR3 nucleotides: TGTGCCAGCTCACAGACAGCCGACTATGGCTACACCTTC.

This clone came up a few times. This rearrangement joins TRBV6-4 to TRBJ2-3; 10 bases are a match to TRBD1. Germline V gives CDR1 MRHNA, CDR2 SNTAGT. V dropped 2 bases and J dropped 4; count of bases not matched to a gene: 0. CDR3 size: 14 residues. As DNA, the CDR3 is TGTGCCAGCAGTGACGGACAGGGGGCAGATACGCAGTATTTT. Protein: CASSDGQGADTQYF.

This chain links TRBV12-5 with TRBJ2-3; 11 bases agree with TRBD2. Germline V gives CDR1 LGHNT, CDR2 FRNRAP. J gave up 1 base and V 2 bases, and 2 bases lay outside the gene matches. This CDR3 spans 16 amino acids. This chain's CDR3 is CASGLLLAGGTDTQYF. CDR3 nucleotide sequence: TGTGCTAGTGGTTTGCTACTAGCGGGGGGCACAGATACGCAGTATTTT.

The chain links TRBV27 to TRBJ1-1; TRBD1 agrees at 7 bases. Germline V lookup: CDR1 MNHEY, CDR2 SMNVEV (reference sequence). The CDR3 extends over 16 amino acids. V was pared by 3 bases and J by 9 bases, with 16 bases of the junction left unmatched. In DNA, the CDR3 is TGTGCCAGCAGTTTCTCAACACCCGGGACAGTACAAAAAGCTTTCTTT. This gives the protein CASSFSTPGTVQKAFF.

This rearrangement joins TRBV4-1 to TRBJ1-4; D is uncertain. This CDR3 region has 16 residues. V was trimmed by 1 base and J by 1 base, leaving 10 bases between them. Germline V gene data show CDR1 as MGHRA and CDR2 as YSYEKL. The CDR3, as DNA: TGCGCCAGCAGCCAAGTATACGGAGTAACTAATGAAAAACTGTTTTTT. Encoded protein: CASSQVYGVTNEKLFF.

The chain employs TRBV10-3 and TRBJ2-2; 9 positions match TRBD1. The V gene's germline CDR1 is ENHRY and CDR2 SYGVKD. J lost 7 bases, V lost 7 bases, and 13 bases had no gene match. The CDR3 runs to 16 residues. In DNA, the CDR3 is TGTGCCATCACCGACACTGGACAGGGGAGGAACGGGGAGCTGTTTTTT. Encoded protein: CAITDTGQGRNGELFF.

V usage is TRBV5-1 and J usage is TRBJ1-1; TRBD1 matches at 9 bases. In germline, CDR1 is SGHRS, CDR2 YFSETQ. This CDR3 has 15 residues. V shed 4 bases, J shed 4 bases, and the junction held 8 bases outside the gene matches. The CDR3 DNA follows: TGCGCCAGCAGCGAACCCGGGACAGGGACCACTGAAGCTTTCTTT. Protein sequence: CASSEPGTGTTEAFF.

V and J are TRBV5-4 and TRBJ2-7; D is unresolved. The CDR3 length is 14 residues. CDR1 and CDR2 from the germline V gene are SGHNT and YYREEE (reference sequence). Trimming stripped 0 bases from V and 1 base from J, with 8 bases between. CDR3 loop: CASSLEQVSYEQYF. The CDR3 DNA follows: TGTGCCAGCAGCTTGGAGCAGGTTTCCTACGAGCAGTACTTC.

This chain links TRBV27 with TRBJ1-4; a possible D gene is TRBD1 (5 bases). Germline CDR1 reads MNHEY; CDR2 reads SMNVEV (reference sequence). V was cut by 4 bases and J by 4 bases, with 13 bases left in between. CDR3 length: 15 amino acids. The CDR3 sequence: CASSYSGTGNEKLFF. The CDR3, as DNA: TGTGCCAGCAGTTATTCCGGGACTGGTAATGAAAAACTGTTTTTT.

Concerning this clone itself: The same CDR3 can be traced to other DNA sequences in this sample. The V call is TRBV4-3, the J call TRBJ2-3, with 10 bases lining up with TRBD2. The length of the CDR3 is 15 residues. Looked up from germline, CDR1 is LGHNA and CDR2 is YSLEER. V lost 4 bases and J lost 4; bases outside the gene matches: 5. The CDR3 is CASSPSGGAADTQYF. Here the CDR3 DNA reads TGCGCCAGCAGCCCGAGCGGGGGGGCCGCAGATACGCAGTATTTT.